This T cell receptor (beta chain) was observed in a study of glioma-infiltrating T cells after dendritic cell vaccination. Primers: 60 V beta forward and 13 J beta reverse. Profiling relied on immunoSEQ multiplex PCR, and the TCRdb table lists in-frame clones only, not all of them. The profile covers roughly 100,000 clones, with roughly 89% appearing a single time and 2.7% taken by the ten largest. As for time point: after dendritic cell vaccination, including at tumor progression/relapse. Selection required adequate fresh-frozen tumor tissue plus more than two years' survival data. No glioblastoma patient carried an isocitrate dehydrogenase mutation. The CDR3 totals 15 residues. Germline V CDR1 and CDR2: SNHLY, FYNNEI. The V end lost 4 bases, the J end lost 1 base, and 8 bases lay between the germline ends.

The sequence derives from a human donor with glioblastoma. The chain uses TRBV2 and TRBJ1-6, with D possibly matching TRBD1 (6 bases). Specimen: blood, collected after dendritic cell vaccination. The chain's CDR3 is CASSVQGSYNSPLHF. The DNA of the CDR3 is TGTGCCAGCAGTGTACAGGGATCCTATAATTCACCCCTCCACTTT.